A selection of T cell receptor beta chains follows, all from one sample in a study of Graves' ophthalmopathy and Graves' hyperthyroidism. Each CDR3 protein gets one entry after TCRdb re-called the multiplex PCR reads with MiXCR. The data show hundreds of thousands of distinct CDR3 sequences, with about 44% seen just once and approximately 43% held by the top ten. Sequenced: peripheral blood. The receptor source for this set is an adult man with Graves' ophthalmopathy. Each CDR3 is given with its conserved first and last residue. A D gene is named only where the DNA matches it firmly. Clone size, where shown, is once, few, many, or a class for clones that have expanded.

V	D	size	J	CDR3	DNA
TRBV19	.	many	TRBJ1-2	CASSVYRDTIRYGYTF	TGTGCCAGTAGTGTCTACAGGGACACCATCAGATATGGCTACACCTTC
TRBV7-7	.	many	TRBJ2-7	CASSSVLEGPKYF	TGTGCTAGCAGCTCCGTTCTCGAGGGGCCGAAGTACTTC
TRBV19	.	.	TRBJ2-7	CASSIGPVDEQYF	TGTGCCAGTAGTATAGGTCCCGTCGACGAGCAGTACTTC
TRBV4-3	TRBD1	.	TRBJ1-1	CASSQLNRGDTEAFF	TGCGCCAGCAGCCAATTAAACAGGGGGGACACTGAAGCTTTCTTT
TRBV20-1	.	many	TRBJ1-6	CSARIGSYNSPLHF	TGCAGTGCTAGAATAGGCTCCTATAATTCACCCCTCCACTTT
TRBV7-8	TRBD2	.	TRBJ2-2	CASSLESRGLAGVYTGELFF	TGTGCCAGCAGCTTAGAGTCCCGCGGACTAGCGGGGGTTTACACCGGGGAGCTGTTTTTT
TRBV10-2	.	.	TRBJ2-7	CASSEVTGSVYEQYF	TGCGCCAGCAGTGAGGTAACAGGTTCGGTCTACGAGCAGTACTTC
TRBV7-9	TRBD2	many	TRBJ2-2	CASDPRGGRADTGELFF	TGTGCCAGCGACCCAAGGGGCGGGAGGGCCGACACCGGGGAGCTGTTTTTT
TRBV20-1	.	.	TRBJ1-6	CSASGDGGNSPLHF	TGCAGTGCTAGTGGCGATGGGGGTAATTCACCCCTCCACTTT
TRBV3-1	TRBD1	few	TRBJ2-5	CASSQGTGQETQYF	TGTGCCAGCAGCCAGGGGACAGGACAAGAGACCCAGTACTTC
TRBV2	TRBD1	few	TRBJ2-7	CASSSRQGDEQYF	TGTGCCAGCAGTAGCCGACAGGGGGACGAGCAGTACTTC
TRBV4-1	TRBD1	many	TRBJ1-5	CASSHDRGSQPQHF	TGCGCCAGCAGCCACGACAGGGGAAGCCAGCCCCAGCATTTT
TRBV2	TRBD1	.	TRBJ2-7	CASTPGGYYGYEQYF	TGTGCCAGCACCCCAGGGGGCTACTATGGCTACGAGCAGTACTTC
TRBV9	.	.	TRBJ1-6	CASSVVGNSPLHF	TGTGCCAGCAGCGTAGTGGGGAATTCACCCCTCCACTTT
TRBV19	.	.	TRBJ1-1	CASSIGTTNTEAFF	TGTGCCAGTAGTATCGGGACAACGAACACTGAAGCTTTCTTT
TRBV9	.	few	TRBJ2-7	CASSASGIPVEQYF	TGTGCCAGCAGCGCCTCGGGGATCCCGGTGGAGCAGTACTTC
TRBV7-6	.	.	TRBJ2-5	CSSSLAQTTTQETQYF	TGTTCCAGCAGCTTAGCACAGACTACGACCCAAGAGACCCAGTACTTC
TRBV7-2	.	many	TRBJ2-7	CASSQRLYEQYF	TGTGCCAGCAGCCAGCGACTATACGAGCAGTACTTC
TRBV20-1	.	.	TRBJ2-5	CSARDSGGFQETQYF	TGCAGTGCTAGAGATAGTGGAGGGTTCCAAGAGACCCAGTACTTC
TRBV19	.	.	TRBJ2-2	CASSVPRAGELFF	TGTGCCAGTAGTGTCCCCAGGGCCGGGGAGCTGTTTTTT
TRBV5-6	.	few	TRBJ2-7	CASSLGQVEQYF	TGTGCCAGCAGCTTGGGACAGGTCGAGCAGTACTTC
TRBV10-3	TRBD1	.	TRBJ1-3	CAISEWDRVSGNTIYF	TGTGCCATCAGTGAGTGGGACAGGGTTTCTGGGAACACCATATATTTT
TRBV7-9	.	.	TRBJ2-2	CASSFYRAGPGELFF	TGTGCCAGCAGTTTTTACAGGGCTGGCCCCGGGGAGCTGTTTTTT
TRBV5-1	.	once	TRBJ2-7	CASSVGTAGSSYEQYF	TGCGCCAGCAGCGTTGGGACGGCGGGCTCTTCCTACGAGCAGTACTTC
TRBV12-3/TRBV12-4	TRBD2	.	TRBJ2-5	CASSSGGREQETQYF	TGTGCCAGCAGTTCCGGCGGGAGGGAGCAAGAGACCCAGTACTTC
TRBV29-1	.	.	TRBJ1-2	CSVDRANGYTF	TGCAGCGTTGACAGGGCGAATGGCTACACCTTC
TRBV19	.	.	TRBJ1-2	CASSSRGAGISRYGYTF	TGTGCCAGTAGTTCGCGGGGGGCCGGAATATCCCGCTATGGCTACACCTTC
TRBV2	TRBD2	once	TRBJ2-3	CASTPGLATQYF	TGTGCCAGCACTCCGGGACTAGCCACGCAGTATTTT
TRBV25-1	.	few	TRBJ1-6	CASTEEVTGRNSPLHF	TGTGCCAGCACTGAGGAGGTAACAGGGAGAAATTCACCCCTCCACTTT
TRBV7-9	.	many	TRBJ2-7	CASRFQGGLEQYF	TGTGCCAGCAGGTTCCAGGGAGGCCTCGAGCAGTACTTC
TRBV19	.	few	TRBJ1-1	CASSTLRQLNTEAFF	TGTGCCAGTAGTACGCTCCGGCAGCTGAACACTGAAGCTTTCTTT
TRBV25-1	.	.	TRBJ1-6	CASSYSGRNNSPLHF	TGTGCCAGCAGTTACTCCGGAAGGAATAATTCACCCCTCCACTTT
TRBV7-9	.	.	TRBJ2-2	CASGQGSNTGELFF	TGTGCCAGCGGGCAGGGGTCGAACACCGGGGAGCTGTTTTTT
TRBV5-5	TRBD1	.	TRBJ1-2	CASSQATGGDGYTF	TGTGCCAGCAGCCAAGCGACAGGGGGCGATGGCTACACCTTC
TRBV20-1	TRBD1	few	TRBJ1-1	CSARIRGGNTEAFF	TGCAGTGCTAGAATCAGGGGGGGGAACACTGAAGCTTTCTTT
TRBV15	.	many	TRBJ2-2	CATSRDPAGASGELFF	TGTGCCACCAGCAGAGATCCGGCAGGGGCAAGCGGGGAGCTGTTTTTT
TRBV7-6	.	.	TRBJ2-7	CASSVARQELVGYEQYF	TGTGCCAGCAGCGTTGCCCGACAGGAGCTTGTAGGCTACGAGCAGTACTTC
TRBV5-8	TRBD1	few	TRBJ1-2	CASSRGDRGDYGYTF	TGTGCCAGCAGCAGGGGCGACAGGGGCGACTATGGCTACACCTTC
TRBV6-5	.	few	TRBJ2-7	CASSPHEEQYF	TGTGCCAGCAGCCCACATGAGGAGCAGTACTTC
TRBV24-1	.	many	TRBJ1-5	CASSVEGPKPQHF	TGTGCCAGCAGTGTCGAGGGACCGAAGCCCCAGCATTTT
TRBV7-9	.	.	TRBJ2-7	CASRSRNTGELYF	TGTGCCAGCAGAAGTAGGAACACCGGGGAGCTGTACTTC
TRBV5-1	.	.	TRBJ1-2	CASSYRDGALNGYTF	TGCGCCAGCAGCTACCGGGACGGTGCCTTAAATGGCTACACCTTC
TRBV5-4	TRBD1	.	TRBJ1-2	CASSLRPRDRVTGYTF	TGTGCCAGCAGCTTGAGGCCCCGGGACAGGGTAACGGGCTACACCTTC
TRBV29-1	TRBD1	.	TRBJ1-2	CSVESGQVGGYTF	TGCAGCGTTGAGTCGGGACAGGTCGGGGGCTACACCTTC
TRBV20-1	TRBD2	.	TRBJ2-7	CSARGASGIYEQYF	TGCAGTGCTAGAGGGGCTAGCGGGATCTACGAGCAGTACTTC
TRBV7-9	.	.	TRBJ2-5	CASSLVLVGGQETQYF	TGTGCTAGCAGCTTAGTACTAGTGGGGGGCCAAGAGACCCAGTACTTC
TRBV5-4	.	few	TRBJ2-2	CASSGRSGELFF	TGTGCCAGCAGTGGGAGATCCGGGGAGCTGTTTTTT
TRBV12-3/TRBV12-4	.	many	TRBJ1-4	CASRGRTNEKLFF	TGTGCCAGCAGAGGGAGAACTAATGAAAAACTGTTTTTT
TRBV12-3/TRBV12-4	TRBD2	few	TRBJ2-5	CASSFWGGEETQYF	TGTGCCAGCAGTTTTTGGGGGGGTGAAGAGACCCAGTACTTC
TRBV7-3	TRBD2	.	TRBJ2-7	CASSHFSSGSYEQYF	TGTGCCAGCAGCCACTTTTCTAGCGGGAGTTACGAGCAGTACTTC
TRBV25-1	.	.	TRBJ1-1	CASSPRLAGITEAFF	TGTGCCAGCAGTCCACGGCTTGCGGGGATCACTGAAGCTTTCTTT
TRBV6-5	.	many	TRBJ1-1	CASRTGQRRGAFF	TGTGCCAGCAGGACCGGACAGCGGAGGGGAGCTTTCTTT